Shown below are 4 T cell receptor beta chains from a single sample sequenced in a study of control samples from healthy donors and cancer patients. TCRdb's copy holds only in-frame clones and misses some; the assay was immunoSEQ multiplex PCR. The sample includes about 74,000 clones, 88% of them seen just once. The sample was blood. All receptors come from a woman aged 45-60 years in good health.

The chain carries TRBV13 and TRBJ1-1; D might be TRBD1 (6 bases). Trimming took 5 bases from V and 1 from J, leaving 14 bases between them. The CDR3 runs 15 residues. Germline V gene data show CDR1 as PRHDT and CDR2 as FYEKMQ (reference sequence). CDR3 region: CASSPGHSPNTEAFF. CDR3 bases: TGTGCCAGCAGCCCGGGACATTCACCGAACACTGAAGCTTTCTTT.

V and J are TRBV24-1 and TRBJ2-3; 8 bases line up with TRBD2. Germline CDR1 reads KGHDR; CDR2 reads SFDVKD. This CDR3 spans 15 amino acids. V was clipped by 4 bases and J by 6 bases; unmatched bases: 8. Written as DNA, the CDR3 is TGTGCCACCAGTGACACCGGACTAGCAGGCGATACGCAGTATTTT. This sequence encodes CATSDTGLAGDTQYF.

This chain links TRBV9 with TRBJ2-3; 12 bases are shared with TRBD2. V gave up 1 base and J gave up 3 bases; unmatched junction bases: 3. CDR1 SGDLS and CDR2 YYNGEE come from the germline V gene. This CDR3 contains 16 residues. The CDR3 here is CASSVLTSGGTDTQYF. The CDR3, as DNA: TGTGCCAGCAGCGTACTTACTAGCGGGGGGACAGATACGCAGTATTTT.

This chain uses TRBV10-1 with TRBJ2-3, with no clear D. This CDR3 has 15 residues. V was cut by 7 bases and J by 1 base, with 15 bases left in between. Germline CDR1 WNHNN, CDR2 SYGVQD (reference sequence). The CDR3 region is CASMPANGGTDTQYF. The DNA of the CDR3 is TGCGCCAGCATGCCAGCAAATGGAGGCACAGATACGCAGTATTTT.